This T cell receptor (beta chain) originates from a study of blood T cell repertoires in COVID-19. For the study at large: The samples span acute and convalescent COVID-19 from the United States, Italy and Spain. Nucleic acid was either cDNA or gDNA, and it came from T cells, B-cell-depleted T cells, or PBMCs.

How the authors handled the data: Amplifying reference gene primers gave estimates of nucleated cell counts. The table came from immunoSEQ multiplex PCR; TCRdb's copy has only in-frame clones and leaves some out. Clone size and the V and J calls come from that table; the DNA yielded D and trimming. Of 250,000 to 300,000 clones listed, 88% are singletons. This CDR3 is 14 amino acids long. Germline CDR1 and CDR2: GTSNPN and SVGIG (reference sequence). Trimming took 4 bases from V and 2 from J; bases not matched to a gene: 5. The genes are TRBV30 and TRBJ1-5; TRBD1 matches at 7 bases. The sequenced material came from peripheral blood. The sequence derives from a woman between 25 and 40 years old who had recovered from COVID-19. The CDR3 nucleotides read TGTGCCTGGACCGACAGGGTAGGCAATCAGCCCCAGCATTTT. Amino acid sequence: CAWTDRVGNQPQHF.